This is a list of T cell receptor beta chains from one sample in a study of cytomegalovirus exposure and HLA in healthy donors. Sequencing was performed with immunoSEQ multiplex PCR; in TCRdb, only in-frame clones are kept and a portion is missing. In the table there are about 100,000 clones, under 80% of which are singletons. The source material was PBMCs. The receptors stem from a man aged 45-60 years in good health and CMV-seropositive. CDR3s include the opening cysteine and the closing phenylalanine or tryptophan. A D gene is named only where the DNA matches it firmly. Size is stated for part of the rows, as once, few or many counts, or as a class when the clone is expanded.

V gene	clone size	D gene	J gene	CDR3 DNA	CDR3 protein
TRBV7-8	NA	NA	TRBJ1-5	TGTGCCAGCAGCTTCGACGGGAATCAGCCCCAGCATTTT	CASSFDGNQPQHF
TRBV10-3	once	TRBD2	TRBJ2-1	TGTGCCATCAGTGGTGGGGCTAGCGGGGGCAACTACAATGAGCAGTTCTTC	CAISGGASGGNYNEQFF
TRBV4-1	NA	NA	TRBJ1-1	TGCGCCAGCAGCCAAGGGGGGGGCGGCCGTTACACTGAAGCTTTCTTT	CASSQGGGGRYTEAFF
TRBV6-1	few	NA	TRBJ1-2	TGTGCCAGCAGTCCCGGATCAGGGTCTAACTATGGCTACACCTTC	CASSPGSGSNYGYTF
TRBV7-8	NA	NA	TRBJ1-6	TGTGCCAGCAGCTTAAGACATCTTGCTTCACCCCTCCACTTT	CASSLRHLASPLHF
TRBV9	NA	NA	TRBJ2-7	TGTGCCAGCAGCGTATCCGGTCAGCGGGAGCAGTACTTC	CASSVSGQREQYF
TRBV6-1	NA	TRBD1	TRBJ1-1	TGTGCCAGCAGTGGAGACAGGGGGACTGAAGCTTTCTTT	CASSGDRGTEAFF
TRBV4-2	NA	NA	TRBJ1-6	TGTGCCAGCAGCCAAGGGGCGGGGGATAATTCACCCCTCCACTTT	CASSQGAGDNSPLHF
TRBV6-5	NA	TRBD1	TRBJ2-7	TGTGCCAGCAGTCCGGGACAGGGTGCTCTCTACGAGCAGTACTTC	CASSPGQGALYEQYF
TRBV29-1	NA	TRBD1	TRBJ2-7	TGCAGCATCCGACAGGGCACCTACGAGCAGTACTTC	CSIRQGTYEQYF
TRBV10-3	NA	NA	TRBJ1-1	TGTGCCATCAGTGAGCCGGGAAGGAACACTGAAGCTTTCTTT	CAISEPGRNTEAFF
TRBV6-1	once	TRBD1	TRBJ2-7	TGTGCCAGCGGAGACAGGGGGCCCTACGAGCAGTACTTC	CASGDRGPYEQYF
TRBV15	NA	NA	TRBJ1-5	TGTGCCACCAGCAGAGACAGGGCCATCCAGCCCCAGCATTTT	CATSRDRAIQPQHF
TRBV2	NA	TRBD2	TRBJ2-1	TGTGCCAGCAGTGAAACGGGACTAGCGGGGAATGAGCAGTTCTTC	CASSETGLAGNEQFF
TRBV5-1	NA	NA	TRBJ1-3	TGCGCCAGCAGCTTGGAGGCGGGGGCTACTGGAAACACCATATATTTT	CASSLEAGATGNTIYF
TRBV5-1	few	NA	TRBJ1-4	TGCGCCAGCAGTCATGGGGACAACCTTAATGAAAAACTGTTTTTT	CASSHGDNLNEKLFF
TRBV15	NA	TRBD1	TRBJ1-3	TGTGCCACCAGCAGAGCCGGGACAGCTGGAAACACCATATATTTT	CATSRAGTAGNTIYF
TRBV18	NA	TRBD1	TRBJ2-7	TGTGCCAGCTCACCACCTGCTAACAGGGGTTACGAGCAGTACTTC	CASSPPANRGYEQYF
TRBV6-1	NA	NA	TRBJ1-1	TGTGCCAGCAGTGAATATCGGACTTTGAACACTGAAGCTTTCTTT	CASSEYRTLNTEAFF
TRBV27	NA	TRBD1	TRBJ1-5	TGTGCCAGCAGTTTAGGAGGGGGCACCCAGCCCCAGCATTTT	CASSLGGGTQPQHF
TRBV7-2	NA	NA	TRBJ1-6	TGTGCCAGCAGCTTAGACCCGACAACACCCCTCCACTTT	CASSLDPTTPLHF
TRBV4-3	NA	TRBD1	TRBJ2-3	TGCGCCAGCAGCCAAGAGGGACAGGGATGGGCCAGGCGCACAGATACGCAGTATTTT	CASSQEGQGWARRTDTQYF
TRBV30	NA	NA	TRBJ1-5	TGTGCCTGGAGTCGAGATAGCAATCAGCCCCAGCATTTT	CAWSRDSNQPQHF
TRBV30	NA	NA	TRBJ1-1	TGTGCCTGGAGTGTACATACGGGAACTGAAGCTTTCTTT	CAWSVHTGTEAFF
TRBV7-2	NA	NA	TRBJ1-2	TGTGCCAGCAGCCTCCCTCCACAGGGTACCCATGGCTACACCTTC	CASSLPPQGTHGYTF
TRBV5-8	NA	NA	TRBJ2-1	TGTGCTAGGGTAGGGGGTGCGGAGTACAATGAGCAGTTCTTC	CARVGGAEYNEQFF
TRBV2	NA	NA	TRBJ1-5	TGTGCCAGCAGTCTGGAGTCAAGTAATAGCAATCAGCCCCAGCATTTT	CASSLESSNSNQPQHF
TRBV30	NA	NA	TRBJ1-4	TGTGCCTGGAGTGTGGGGGGTGTCGGAGAAAAACTGTTTTTT	CAWSVGGVGEKLFF
TRBV12-5	NA	NA	TRBJ1-1	TGTGCTAGTGGTTTGGCAGACACTGAAGCTTTCTTT	CASGLADTEAFF
TRBV19	NA	NA	TRBJ2-2	TGTGCCAGTAGTCATTCGGGGGATAACACCGGGGAGCTGTTTTTT	CASSHSGDNTGELFF
TRBV9	NA	NA	TRBJ2-7	TGTGCCAGCAGCGCAGCAAGACGGGACGAGCAGTACTTC	CASSAARRDEQYF
TRBV19	NA	NA	TRBJ2-2	TGTGCCAGTAGGGATGGGTGGGCTAGCAAGAACACCGGGGAGCTGTTTTTT	CASRDGWASKNTGELFF
TRBV7-9	NA	NA	TRBJ1-2	TGTGCCAGCAGCTCGGACAGCTATGGCTACACCTTC	CASSSDSYGYTF
TRBV7-2	NA	TRBD1	TRBJ1-2	TGTGCCAGCAGCTCCCGACAGGGGGAGGGTGGCTACACCTTC	CASSSRQGEGGYTF
TRBV28	NA	TRBD1	TRBJ2-7	TGTGCCAGCAGTCCGCCGGGACAGGACTACGAGCAGTACTTC	CASSPPGQDYEQYF
TRBV28	NA	NA	TRBJ1-5	TGTGCCAGCAGAAGCCGACAGCCGCCCCAGCATTTT	CASRSRQPPQHF
TRBV5-6	NA	TRBD2	TRBJ2-1	TGTGCCAGCAGCCCGGCCCTACTAGCGGAAGCGGGTAATGAGCAGTTCTTC	CASSPALLAEAGNEQFF
TRBV29-1	NA	TRBD2	TRBJ2-1	TGCAGCGGTGGACTAGCGGGGTACAATGAGCAGTTCTTC	CSGGLAGYNEQFF
TRBV14	NA	TRBD2	TRBJ2-3	TGTGCCAGCAGCCCCGGGGGGGCCCCGGCAGATACGCAGTATTTT	CASSPGGAPADTQYF
TRBV6-5	NA	NA	TRBJ1-1	TGTGCCAGCAGTTACGGGACAAGGAACACTGAAGCTTTCTTT	CASSYGTRNTEAFF
TRBV6-5	NA	NA	TRBJ2-7	TGTGCCAGCAGTTACTCGGGCTACGACGAGCAGTACTTC	CASSYSGYDEQYF
TRBV7-3	NA	TRBD1	TRBJ1-6	TGTGCCAGCAGCCCAGGGACAGGTTCACCCCTCCACTTT	CASSPGTGSPLHF
TRBV9	few	TRBD1	TRBJ1-1	TGTGCCAGCAGCCGAGGGGACAGGGACACTGAAGCTTTCTTT	CASSRGDRDTEAFF
TRBV7-3	NA	TRBD1	TRBJ2-3	TGTGCCAGCAGCCGAGTACCGGGACAGGGCACAGATACGCAGTATTTT	CASSRVPGQGTDTQYF
TRBV28	few	NA	TRBJ1-1	TGTGCCAGCAGGGAAGGATGGAGCACTGAAGCTTTCTTT	CASREGWSTEAFF
TRBV5-5	NA	NA	TRBJ2-6	TGTGCCAGCAGCTTGGCCCCCAGCTCTGGGGCCAACGTCCTGACTTTC	CASSLAPSSGANVLTF
TRBV19	NA	TRBD1	TRBJ1-6	TGTGCCAGTAGTGAGCCTTGGGACAGGTCTTCACCCCTCCACTTT	CASSEPWDRSSPLHF
TRBV19	few	NA	TRBJ2-3	TGTGCCAGTAGTAGGAGGGCCGGGCGGGCGCTCTCGACAGATACGCAGTATTTT	CASSRRAGRALSTDTQYF
TRBV30	NA	TRBD1	TRBJ1-6	TGTGCCCGTCGACAGGGGCCTAATTCACCCCTCAACTTT	CARRQGPNSPLNF
TRBV10-3	NA	NA	TRBJ1-5	TGTGCCATCAGTGATGCAGGTAGCAATCAGCCCCAGCATTTT	CAISDAGSNQPQHF